This TCR beta chain was captured in a study of cytomegalovirus exposure and HLA in healthy donors. Broader study findings: When analyzed later, a missense DCLRE1C variant was found to be linked to TCR beta V- and J-gene trimming.

Primers included in the PCR were 60 Vbeta and 13 Jbeta primers. Sequencing used immunoSEQ multiplex PCR; TCRdb keeps in-frame clones, though not all of them. This table has about 160,000 clones, about four fifths appearing once. Remarks on this clone: No antigen is known for it.

Sequencing was carried out using PBMCs. The receptor comes from a woman aged 25 to 39 in good health and CMV-seropositive.

The CDR3 sequence is CASREDPSSYNEQFF. DNA of the CDR3: TGCGCCAGCAGGGAGGACCCGAGCTCCTACAATGAGCAGTTCTTC. This chain links TRBV5-1 with TRBJ2-1; TRBD2 is a possible D gene (5 bases). Trimming removed 5 bases at V and 0 bases at J, with 12 bases between. CDR1 and CDR2 (germline): SGHRS, YFSETQ. CDR3 length: 15 residues.